Below are 11 T cell receptor beta chains sequenced from a single sample in a study of cytomegalovirus exposure and HLA in healthy donors. It was with 60 Vbeta and 13 Jbeta primers that the PCR ran. Repertoires were generated with immunoSEQ multiplex PCR, while TCRdb's copy carries only in-frame clones and drops some. The data contain 95,000 to 150,000 clones, more than 60% of them singletons. Input material: PBMCs. The receptors shown here come from a man aged 25-45 years in good health and CMV-seronegative.

V and J are TRBV28 and TRBJ1-1, with D possibly matching TRBD1 (6 bases). CDR1 and CDR2 from the germline V gene are MDHEN and SYDVKM. The V end lost 3 bases, the J end lost 0 bases, and 17 bases lay between the germline ends. This CDR3 contains 17 residues. The CDR3: CASSFQPTRTVNTEAFF. The CDR3 DNA reads as TGTGCCAGCAGTTTTCAGCCCACTCGGACAGTGAACACTGAAGCTTTCTTT.

This chain connects TRBV11-3 to TRBJ1-1; D is undetermined. The CDR3 consists of 13 residues. The germline V and J ends were trimmed by 1 base and 1 base, with 4 bases remaining between them. The germline CDR1 and CDR2 sequences are SGHNT and YENEEA. This CDR3 is CASSLGGNTEAFF. The CDR3 DNA follows: TGTGCCAGCAGCTTAGGAGGGAACACTGAAGCTTTCTTT.

J is TRBJ1-5 and V is TRBV7-8; D is unresolved. Trimming left V 0 bases short and J 7 bases short, with 10 bases between. Germline loops: CDR1 SGHVS, CDR2 FQNEAQ. This CDR3 is built from 14 residues. In DNA form, the CDR3 reads TGTGCCAGCAGCTTAGCGTCAGGAGGCCAGCCCCAGCATTTT. This gives the protein CASSLASGGQPQHF.

The CDR3 DNA reads as TGCGCCAGCAGGACAGACTACAATGAGCAGTTCTTC. Translation gives CASRTDYNEQFF. The chain links TRBV5-1 to TRBJ2-1, with a possible D match to TRBD1 (5 bases). V was cut by 5 bases and J by 3 bases, with 6 bases left in between. The CDR3 loop spans 12 amino acids. Germline V gene sequence: CDR1 SGHRS, CDR2 YFSETQ.

V gene TRBV4-1 combines with J gene TRBJ1-1, with D uncertain. Germline CDR1 is MGHRA and CDR2 is YSYEKL. V dropped 3 bases and J dropped 7 bases, with 9 bases sitting between them. The CDR3 sequence is 12 residues long. The CDR3 DNA is TGCGCCAGCAGCCAGAGCGGGAGTGAAGCTTTCTTT. This codes for CASSQSGSEAFF.

V and J are TRBV9 and TRBJ1-5; D is uncertain. The germline V gene has CDR1 SGDLS and CDR2 YYNGEE. The CDR3 contains 14 residues. V was pared by 0 bases and J by 3 bases, with 7 bases between. The CDR3 sequence: CASSVGADNQPQHF. The DNA of the CDR3 is TGTGCCAGCAGCGTAGGGGCAGACAATCAGCCCCAGCATTTT.

The chain recombines TRBV6-6 with TRBJ1-1; D possibly corresponds to TRBD1 (6 bases). V gave up 1 base and J gave up 6 bases, with 12 bases separating them. Germline assignment: CDR1 MNHNY and CDR2 SVGAGI (reference sequence). This CDR3 has 14 residues. The chain's CDR3 is CASSYYRERAEAFF. CDR3 nucleotides: TGTGCCAGCAGTTACTACAGGGAACGAGCTGAAGCTTTCTTT.

This clone was seen a few times. The J gene is TRBJ2-2, the V gene TRBV28; D may be TRBD1 (5 bases). This CDR3 spans 16 amino acids. Trimming pared 2 bases from V and 0 bases from J, leaving 10 bases between. Germline V lookup: CDR1 MDHEN, CDR2 SYDVKM. The CDR3 loop is CASSLLQASNTGELFF. CDR3 nucleotide sequence: TGTGCCAGCAGTTTACTACAGGCTTCGAACACCGGGGAGCTGTTTTTT.

This clone is a singleton in its sample. The CDR3: CASSLAVTDTQYF. CDR3 bases: TGCGCCAGCAGCTTAGCTGTCACAGATACGCAGTATTTT. The chain carries TRBV5-1 and TRBJ2-3; D remains unclear. Germline loops: CDR1 SGHRS, CDR2 YFSETQ. Trimming stripped 2 bases from V and 2 bases from J, with 6 bases between. CDR3 length: 13 residues.

This chain joins TRBV27 and TRBJ2-1; 11 nucleotides match TRBD2. The CDR3 totals 14 residues. Trimming took 10 bases from V and 7 from J; bases not matched to a gene: 9. Looked up from germline, CDR1 is MNHEY and CDR2 is SMNVEV (reference sequence). CDR3 coding DNA: TGTGCCACCTTCGGACTAGCGGGCCTTAATGAGCAGTTCTTC. Translating it yields CATFGLAGLNEQFF.

The gene calls are TRBV27 and TRBJ1-4; possible D gene TRBD1, 5 bases. The germline V gene has CDR1 MNHEY and CDR2 SMNVEV (reference sequence). The CDR3 loop spans 15 amino acids. V gave up 5 bases and J gave up 8 bases, with 18 bases separating them. CDR3 protein: CASSPSRQPGEKLFF. The CDR3 coding sequence is TGTGCCAGCAGTCCCTCCCGACAGCCCGGCGAAAAACTGTTTTTT.